The T cell receptor beta chain described here comes from a study of cytotoxic CD8 clonotypes in ibrutinib-treated CLL. Study-level background: Mean values per sample were 255,043 productive templates and more than 90,000 productive rearrangements. Study-level results: Starting clonality was above that of age-matched healthy donors and tracked circulating CD8+ T-cell counts. Baseline levels were approached again at progression, after clonality had risen at ibrutinib response.

Profiling relied on immunoSEQ multiplex PCR, and the TCRdb table lists in-frame clones only, not all of them. This table has about 39,000 clones, 65% to 70% appearing once. About this clone: Its antigen is as yet unknown.

Deletions cut 2 bases from V and 2 bases from J, with 16 bases between. This CDR3 is 16 amino acids long. Germline values: CDR1 GTSNPN, CDR2 SVGIG (reference sequence). This TCR was recovered from a human donor with chronic lymphocytic leukemia. This chain uses TRBV30 with TRBJ2-1, with a weak D call TRBD1 (5 bases). This material consisted of PBMCs, taken at disease progression, from a patient treated with ibrutinib. CDR3: CAWSTLGDGPYNEQFF. CDR3 nucleotide sequence: TGTGCCTGGAGTACCCTAGGGGATGGCCCCTACAATGAGCAGTTCTTC.